This T cell receptor (beta chain) was sequenced during a study of tumor and adjacent non-tumor tissue in lung cancer (dated by TCRdb to 2017 to 2018). As for the study more broadly: Patients with adenocarcinoma (12), squamous cell carcinoma (2) and small cell lung cancer (1) were included in the cohort. The study compared bulk TCRbeta repertoires between lung tumor tissue and matched distant non-tumor lung tissue from over twelve lung cancer patients. A few dozen paired specimens, one tumor and one normal lung sample per patient, were profiled by TCRbeta CDR3 sequencing. Sequencing produced 100 million to 150 million productive TCRbeta reads in total, an average of about 4.17 million reads per sample. Ages among the roughly 15 patients ranged from about 30 to 85 years, there were some 10 men and 5 women, and disease was at TNM stage I to III.

Libraries were made using multiplex PCR. Sequencing used an Illumina HiSeq 2500. Following protocols modified from ARM-PCR, the researchers constructed TCRbeta libraries through three rounds of nested PCR with primers (Table S4). Before sequencing, PCR products of 200-500 bp were cut from the gel and purified using the QIAquick gel extraction kit. Turning to the authors' computational methods: Trimmomatic was used to clean the reads, FLASH was used to merge the reads into complete CDR3 sequences, and MiTCR was used to assign the reads to V(D)J germline segments. VDJtools was used to compute clonal diversity as the inverse Simpson's index. In-frame sequences without a premature stop codon were defined as productive reads. The public reads were run again by TCRdb, first through fastp at Q25 and then through MiXCR, and only productive beta chains were kept. Entries are consolidated by CDR3 protein sequence, retaining the most common genes and DNA. These V and J calls rely on TCRdb rather than the paper's analysis. The table for this sample lists roughly 75,000 distinct CDR3 sequences; around four fifths of them were counted only once. The ten biggest clones cover around 12% of the sample.

RNA was extracted from bulk unsorted tissue and checked for quality with a NanoDrop ND-1000 and an Agilent 2100. Newly diagnosed lung cancer patients without prior chemotherapy who had been admitted for thoracic surgery in China between August and November 2014 were enrolled as donors. Patients who had received previous radiotherapy or chemotherapy, or who had another concurrent cancer, were excluded from the study. Surgical tissue pieces of about 1-2.2 cm3 were preserved in RNAlater solution and stored at -80 °C until use. The CDR3 runs 16 residues from the cysteine to the phenylalanine. The sequence is cut down to CDR3 DNA, 48 bases in frame from base 1. Sequences MNHNY (CDR1) and SVGAGI (CDR2) are obtained from the germline V gene (reference sequence). Compared with germline, V lacks 9 bases and J lacks 12 bases; bases without a gene match: 22. General study outcomes and caveats: TCR diversity was significantly higher in younger patients, and greater tumor TCR diversity was associated with shorter overall survival and shorter disease-free survival. Significantly higher TCR diversity (inverse Simpson) was observed in tumor tissue than in normal lung tissue (approximately 430 vs 150, P = 0.0075, Mann-Whitney U test). A significantly larger cumulative share of the repertoire was made up by the top 100 clones in normal lung than in tumor tissue. The cohort had only around 14 patients, and the authors noted that larger samples and more detailed clinical data are needed. Because peripheral blood was not sequenced, blood TCRbeta repertoires in the lung cancer patients of the study were not examined. Neither the sequencing platform nor unique molecular identifiers are mentioned in the methods.

About this clonotype itself: What antigen it recognizes has not been identified. No clone much larger than this one lies a single base away; base qualities are absent.

Sequencing input: lung tumor tissue. The sequence is built from TRBV6-6 and TRBJ2-7, and 11 junctional nucleotides match TRBD2. The TCR was taken from a woman aged 50 to 65 with non-small cell lung cancer. This receptor carries the CDR3 CASIRQPGTSGYVWYF. In nucleotides, the sequence is TGTGCCAGTATAAGACAACCCGGGACTAGCGGATATGTGTGGTACTTC.